These T cell receptor beta chains were read from a single sample in a study of blood T cells in healthy people across ages. TCRdb reanalysed the 5' RACE reads using MiXCR and keeps one entry per CDR3 protein. The profile shows over 600,000 distinct CDR3 sequences, roughly two fifths of them singletons. Sequenced input: blood. The receptor source for this set is a man aged 80 or over in good health. Each CDR3 is given with its conserved first and last residue. A D gene is named only where the DNA matches it firmly. Part of the rows lack a size; the others show once, few, many or a class for expanded clones.

DNA: TGCAGCCCCCCTAGCGGGAGAAATGAGCAGTTCTTC; CDR3: CSPPSGRNEQFF; size: NA; V: TRBV20-1; J: TRBJ2-1; D: TRBD2
DNA: TGTGCCAGCAGTTTACGACAGGGGGCCTACGAGCAGTACTTC; CDR3: CASSLRQGAYEQYF; size: many; V: TRBV28; J: TRBJ2-7; D: TRBD1
DNA: TGCAGCGTCGAAGGGGAAGTGAGGGGCTATGGCTACACCTTC; CDR3: CSVEGEVRGYGYTF; size: NA; V: TRBV29-1; J: TRBJ1-2; D: NA
DNA: TGTGCCAGCAGTCCTGGGGGAGGGGGAAGAACTGAAGCTTTCTTT; CDR3: CASSPGGGGRTEAFF; size: NA; V: TRBV27; J: TRBJ1-1; D: NA
DNA: TGTGCCAGCAGCCCGTGGACAGGCTTTACCTACAATGAGCAGTTCTTC; CDR3: CASSPWTGFTYNEQFF; size: once; V: TRBV7-9; J: TRBJ2-1; D: TRBD1
DNA: TGCAGTGCTAGAGATGCCGCGGCACGTGGCTACACCTTC; CDR3: CSARDAAARGYTF; size: NA; V: TRBV20-1; J: TRBJ1-2; D: NA
DNA: TGTGCCAGCAGTGAATCTAAAAGCGGGAGGCACAATGAGCAGTTCTTC; CDR3: CASSESKSGRHNEQFF; size: few; V: TRBV25-1; J: TRBJ2-1; D: TRBD2
DNA: TGCGCCAGCAGCCGTCTCGGGGGATCAACAGATACGCAGTATTTT; CDR3: CASSRLGGSTDTQYF; size: NA; V: TRBV4-1; J: TRBJ2-3; D: NA
DNA: TGTGCCATCAATAGACCAGGCACAGATACGCAGTATTTT; CDR3: CAINRPGTDTQYF; size: many; V: TRBV10-3; J: TRBJ2-3; D: NA
DNA: TGTGCCAGCAGTTACCGGGGGACACAGCCTTACAACGAGCAGTACTTC; CDR3: CASSYRGTQPYNEQYF; size: few; V: TRBV5-4; J: TRBJ2-7; D: NA
DNA: TGTGCCACCAGCAGCGGGCGGGGAATTGAAGATACGCAGTATTTT; CDR3: CATSSGRGIEDTQYF; size: few; V: TRBV15; J: TRBJ2-3; D: NA
DNA: TGTGCCGGCAGCTTGTTTGGGACAGGGAGCAGCTACACCTTC; CDR3: CAGSLFGTGSSYTF; size: NA; V: TRBV5-6; J: TRBJ1-2; D: TRBD1
DNA: TGTGCCAGCAGCGACCTCGGACAGGGAGTGCGCTACACCTTC; CDR3: CASSDLGQGVRYTF; size: NA; V: TRBV9; J: TRBJ1-2; D: TRBD1
DNA: TGTGCCAGCAGTCCGGCCGGGAGTGCGGACGAGCAGTTCTTC; CDR3: CASSPAGSADEQFF; size: NA; V: TRBV27; J: TRBJ2-1; D: NA
DNA: TGTGCCAGCAGCCAAGATGGGCGGAGAAATTCACCCCTCCACTTT; CDR3: CASSQDGRRNSPLHF; size: few; V: TRBV4-2; J: TRBJ1-6; D: NA
DNA: TGCGCCAGCAGCGCGTATCGACAAGATACGCAGTATTTT; CDR3: CASSAYRQDTQYF; size: few; V: TRBV5-1; J: TRBJ2-3; D: NA
DNA: TGCGCCAGCAGCCAAGGGATGAGAACTAGCGGAGCCTACAATGAGCAGTTCTTC; CDR3: CASSQGMRTSGAYNEQFF; size: few; V: TRBV4-1; J: TRBJ2-1; D: TRBD2
DNA: TGTGCCAGCAGACTAATGGGGGAGCAGTTCTTC; CDR3: CASRLMGEQFF; size: NA; V: TRBV7-2; J: TRBJ2-1; D: NA
DNA: TGCGCCAGCAGCGCGGCGGGTAACTATGGCTACACCTTC; CDR3: CASSAAGNYGYTF; size: NA; V: TRBV5-1; J: TRBJ1-2; D: NA
DNA: TGTGCCAGCGGCTCACCGGGGACAGGGAGATTCGAGCAGTTCTTC; CDR3: CASGSPGTGRFEQFF; size: NA; V: TRBV7-8; J: TRBJ2-1; D: TRBD1
DNA: TGTGCCAGCAGCCGAGGAGGACTAGCGGGGGGCACAGATACGCAGTATTTT; CDR3: CASSRGGLAGGTDTQYF; size: few; V: TRBV3-1; J: TRBJ2-3; D: TRBD2
DNA: TGCAGTGCTAGAGATGTACGGGCGGACACCGGGGAGCTGTTTTTT; CDR3: CSARDVRADTGELFF; size: few; V: TRBV20-1; J: TRBJ2-2; D: NA
DNA: TGCAGTGCCTACTCGACTAGCGGGAGTGCAGATACGCAGTATTTT; CDR3: CSAYSTSGSADTQYF; size: few; V: TRBV20-1; J: TRBJ2-3; D: TRBD2
DNA: TGTGCCAGCAGTTTTCCCAGCGGGAAGAAATACGAGCAGTACTTC; CDR3: CASSFPSGKKYEQYF; size: NA; V: TRBV28; J: TRBJ2-7; D: TRBD2
DNA: TGTGCCAGCAGCGTAGAGTCGCCAATCAATGAGCAGTTCTTC; CDR3: CASSVESPINEQFF; size: once; V: TRBV7-8; J: TRBJ2-1; D: NA
DNA: TGTGCCACCAACACCTTGACTGAAGCTTTCTTT; CDR3: CATNTLTEAFF; size: once; V: TRBV6-5; J: TRBJ1-1; D: NA
DNA: TGCAGTGCTAAGGAGACAAGGCTAGGCTACACCTTC; CDR3: CSAKETRLGYTF; size: few; V: TRBV20-1; J: TRBJ1-2; D: NA
DNA: TGCGCCAGCAGCCCCGTCGCGAGCGGAGCCACAGATACGCAGTATTTT; CDR3: CASSPVASGATDTQYF; size: NA; V: TRBV5-1; J: TRBJ2-3; D: NA
DNA: TGCAGCGTGTACAAAGAGGGGGGGGCCAAAAACATTCAGTACTTC; CDR3: CSVYKEGGAKNIQYF; size: few; V: TRBV29-1; J: TRBJ2-4; D: NA
DNA: TGTGCCAGCAGCCAACGTCAGCCAGGGGCGGACTATGGCTACACCTTC; CDR3: CASSQRQPGADYGYTF; size: NA; V: TRBV14; J: TRBJ1-2; D: NA
DNA: TGTGCCAGCAGTATCCAACTAGCGGCCTACAATGAGCAGTTCTTC; CDR3: CASSIQLAAYNEQFF; size: few; V: TRBV27; J: TRBJ2-1; D: TRBD2
DNA: TGTGCCAGCAGTGAAGCGCTTCGTACGACAGGGCGTGGATATGGCTACACCTTC; CDR3: CASSEALRTTGRGYGYTF; size: few; V: TRBV6-1; J: TRBJ1-2; D: TRBD1
DNA: TGTGCCAGCAGCCGAATCGAGCGGAACACCGGGGAGCTGTTTTTT; CDR3: CASSRIERNTGELFF; size: NA; V: TRBV7-2; J: TRBJ2-2; D: NA
DNA: TGCAGCGTTGCCGGACAGGGGATCTACGAGCAGTACTTC; CDR3: CSVAGQGIYEQYF; size: NA; V: TRBV29-1; J: TRBJ2-7; D: TRBD1
DNA: TGCAGCATAAGACAGGGGGCGGACGAGCAGTTCTTC; CDR3: CSIRQGADEQFF; size: many; V: TRBV29-1; J: TRBJ2-1; D: TRBD1
DNA: TGCGCCAGCAGTTTGTCCAGGGTGATGGGCACTGAAGCTTTCTTT; CDR3: CASSLSRVMGTEAFF; size: NA; V: TRBV10-1; J: TRBJ1-1; D: NA
DNA: TGTGCCAGCAGCCAAGATGTGTGGGAGGCAGATACGCAGTATTTT; CDR3: CASSQDVWEADTQYF; size: few; V: TRBV3-1; J: TRBJ2-3; D: NA
DNA: TGCAGTGCTAGAGCCGAGACAGGGATTTTGGAGACCCAGTACTTC; CDR3: CSARAETGILETQYF; size: many; V: TRBV20-1; J: TRBJ2-5; D: TRBD1
DNA: TGCAGTGCTAGTCTGGAGGATACGCAGTATTTT; CDR3: CSASLEDTQYF; size: few; V: TRBV20-1; J: TRBJ2-3; D: NA
DNA: TGTGCCAGCAGCTTAGGTGGCCCAGCGGGAGGCCAGGATGAGCAGTTCTTC; CDR3: CASSLGGPAGGQDEQFF; size: NA; V: TRBV7-9; J: TRBJ2-1; D: TRBD2
DNA: TGTGCCAGCAGTGTGGACGGGAGTACCTACGAGCAGTACTTC; CDR3: CASSVDGSTYEQYF; size: NA; V: TRBV6-2/TRBV6-3; J: TRBJ2-7; D: NA
DNA: TGTGCCAGCAGTTCCGTAGGGAAAGAGACCCAGTACTTC; CDR3: CASSSVGKETQYF; size: few; V: TRBV6-2/TRBV6-3; J: TRBJ2-5; D: NA
DNA: TGTGCCAGCAGTTACGAGGGGGCTATAGCCAAAAACATTCAGTACTTC; CDR3: CASSYEGAIAKNIQYF; size: NA; V: TRBV6-2/TRBV6-3; J: TRBJ2-4; D: TRBD1
DNA: TGTGCCAGCAGCTTAGGGGCGCAAGTGGGGACCCAGTACTTC; CDR3: CASSLGAQVGTQYF; size: many; V: TRBV7-2; J: TRBJ2-5; D: NA
DNA: TGCGCCAGCAGCTTGCAGCCTAGCAGGCCCCGCGAGCAGTACTTC; CDR3: CASSLQPSRPREQYF; size: few; V: TRBV5-1; J: TRBJ2-7; D: NA
DNA: TGTGCCAGCAGCCCAAGGGAGGGGTCCTACAATGAGCAGTTCTTC; CDR3: CASSPREGSYNEQFF; size: NA; V: TRBV7-3; J: TRBJ2-1; D: TRBD2
DNA: TGTGCCACCAGTGATCCCGGGAACAGAATGGACGAGCAGTACTTC; CDR3: CATSDPGNRMDEQYF; size: NA; V: TRBV24-1; J: TRBJ2-7; D: NA